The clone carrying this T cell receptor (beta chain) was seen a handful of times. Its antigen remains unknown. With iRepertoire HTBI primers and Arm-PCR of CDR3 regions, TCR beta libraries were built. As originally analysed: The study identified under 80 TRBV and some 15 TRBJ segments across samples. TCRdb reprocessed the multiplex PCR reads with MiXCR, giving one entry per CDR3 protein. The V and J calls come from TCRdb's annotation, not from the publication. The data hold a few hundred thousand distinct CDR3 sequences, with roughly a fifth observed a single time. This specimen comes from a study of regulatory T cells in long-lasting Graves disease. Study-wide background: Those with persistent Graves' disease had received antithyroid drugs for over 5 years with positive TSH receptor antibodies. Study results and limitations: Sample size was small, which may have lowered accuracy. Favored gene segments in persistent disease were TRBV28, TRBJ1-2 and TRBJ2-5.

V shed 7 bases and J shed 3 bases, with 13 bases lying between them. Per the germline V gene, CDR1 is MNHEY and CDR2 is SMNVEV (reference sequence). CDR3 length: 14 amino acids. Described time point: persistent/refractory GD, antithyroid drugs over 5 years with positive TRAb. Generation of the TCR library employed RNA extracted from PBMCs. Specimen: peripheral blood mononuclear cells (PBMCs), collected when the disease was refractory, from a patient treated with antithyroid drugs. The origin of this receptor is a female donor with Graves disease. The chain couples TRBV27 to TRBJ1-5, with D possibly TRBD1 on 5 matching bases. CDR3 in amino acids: CASTPGRANQPQHF. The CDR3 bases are TGTGCCAGCACCCCAGGGCGGGCCAATCAGCCCCAGCATTTT.